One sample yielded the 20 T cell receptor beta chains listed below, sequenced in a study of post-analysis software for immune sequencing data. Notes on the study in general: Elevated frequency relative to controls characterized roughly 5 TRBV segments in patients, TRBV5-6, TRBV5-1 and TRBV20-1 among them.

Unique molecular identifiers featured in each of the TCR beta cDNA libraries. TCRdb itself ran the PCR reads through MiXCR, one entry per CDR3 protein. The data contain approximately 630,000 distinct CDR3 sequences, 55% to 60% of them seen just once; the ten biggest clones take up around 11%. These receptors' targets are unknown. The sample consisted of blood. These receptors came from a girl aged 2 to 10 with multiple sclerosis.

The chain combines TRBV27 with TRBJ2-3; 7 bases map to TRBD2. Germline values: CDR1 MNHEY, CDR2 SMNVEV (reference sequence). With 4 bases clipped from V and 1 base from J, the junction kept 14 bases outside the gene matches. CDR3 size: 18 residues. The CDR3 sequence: CASSSDGFGGGRTDTQYF. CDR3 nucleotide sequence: TGTGCCAGCAGTTCGGACGGGTTTGGGGGGGGTCGCACAGATACGCAGTATTTT.

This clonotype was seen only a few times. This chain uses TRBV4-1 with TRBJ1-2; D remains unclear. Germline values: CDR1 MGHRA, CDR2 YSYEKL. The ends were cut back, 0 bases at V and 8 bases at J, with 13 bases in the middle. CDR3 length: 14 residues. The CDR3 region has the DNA TGCGCCAGCAGCCAAGAGTGGCCCTATGGGGGCTACACCTTC. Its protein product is CASSQEWPYGGYTF.

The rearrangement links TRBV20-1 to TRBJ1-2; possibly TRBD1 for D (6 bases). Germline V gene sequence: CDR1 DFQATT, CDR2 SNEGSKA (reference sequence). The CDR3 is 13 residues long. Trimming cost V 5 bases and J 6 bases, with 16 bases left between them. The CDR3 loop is CSAVRGGRDGYTF. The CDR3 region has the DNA TGCAGTGCTGTTAGGGGGGGTAGGGATGGCTACACCTTC.

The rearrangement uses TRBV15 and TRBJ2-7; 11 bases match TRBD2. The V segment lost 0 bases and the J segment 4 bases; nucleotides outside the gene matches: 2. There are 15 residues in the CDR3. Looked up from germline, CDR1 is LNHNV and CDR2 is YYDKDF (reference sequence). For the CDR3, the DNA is TGTGCCACCAGCAGAGAAACTAGCGGGAGTTACGAGCAGTACTTC. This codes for CATSRETSGSYEQYF. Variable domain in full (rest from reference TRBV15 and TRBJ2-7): DAMVIQNPRYQVTQFGKPVTLSCSQTLNHNVMYWYQQKSSQAPKLLFHYYDKDFNNEADTPDNFQSRRPNTSFCFLDIRSPGLGDTAMYLCATSRETSGSYEQYFGPGTRLTVT.

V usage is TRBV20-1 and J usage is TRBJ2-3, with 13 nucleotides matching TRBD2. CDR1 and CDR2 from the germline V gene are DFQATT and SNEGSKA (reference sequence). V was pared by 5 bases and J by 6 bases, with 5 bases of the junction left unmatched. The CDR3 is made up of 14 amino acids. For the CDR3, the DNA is TGCAGTGCTCTAGGACTAGCGGGAGCGGATACGCAGTATTTT. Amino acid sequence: CSALGLAGADTQYF.

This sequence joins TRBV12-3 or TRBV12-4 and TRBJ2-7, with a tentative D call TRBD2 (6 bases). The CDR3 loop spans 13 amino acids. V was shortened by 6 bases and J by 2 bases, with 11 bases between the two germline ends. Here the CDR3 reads CASRAGTTYEQYF. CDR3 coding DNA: TGTGCCAGCAGGGCGGGAACCACCTACGAGCAGTACTTC.

The chain's CDR3 is CASSFTAGSGGHTETQYF. The CDR3 DNA follows: TGCGCCAGCAGCTTTACCGCTGGTAGCGGGGGTCATACAGAGACCCAGTACTTC. The chain employs TRBV5-1 and TRBJ2-5, with 9 positions matching TRBD2. CDR1 SGHRS and CDR2 YFSETQ come from the germline V gene. This CDR3 has 18 amino acids. The ends lost 2 bases at V and 4 bases at J; junction bases unmatched: 15.

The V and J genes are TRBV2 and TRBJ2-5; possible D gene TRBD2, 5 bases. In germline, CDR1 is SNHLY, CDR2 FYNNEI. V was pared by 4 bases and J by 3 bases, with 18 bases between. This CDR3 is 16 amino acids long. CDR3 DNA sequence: TGTGCCAGCAGTGGTGGAGGTATTCGACAAGAAGAGACCCAGTACTTC. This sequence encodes CASSGGGIRQEETQYF.

This CDR3 reads CAISGGQAGYTF. The CDR3 bases are TGTGCCATCAGTGGGGGACAGGCGGGCTACACCTTC. The genes are TRBV10-3 and TRBJ1-2; the match to TRBD1 covers 8 bases. Germline values: CDR1 ENHRY, CDR2 SYGVKD. After removal of 4 bases from V and 8 bases from J, the junction contained 3 bases not matched to a gene. This CDR3 is built from 12 residues.

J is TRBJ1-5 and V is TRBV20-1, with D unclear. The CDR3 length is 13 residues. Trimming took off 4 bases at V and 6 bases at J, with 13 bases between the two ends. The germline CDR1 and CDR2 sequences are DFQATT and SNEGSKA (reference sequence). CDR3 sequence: CSANKGLGQPQHF. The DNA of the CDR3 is TGCAGTGCTAACAAAGGATTAGGTCAGCCCCAGCATTTT.

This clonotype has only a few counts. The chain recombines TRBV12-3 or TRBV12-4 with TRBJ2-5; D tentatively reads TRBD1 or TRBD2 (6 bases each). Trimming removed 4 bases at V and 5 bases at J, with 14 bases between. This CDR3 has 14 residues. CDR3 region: CASSWVGGRETQYF. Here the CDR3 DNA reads TGTGCCAGCAGTTGGGTAGGGGGGCGGGAGACCCAGTACTTC.

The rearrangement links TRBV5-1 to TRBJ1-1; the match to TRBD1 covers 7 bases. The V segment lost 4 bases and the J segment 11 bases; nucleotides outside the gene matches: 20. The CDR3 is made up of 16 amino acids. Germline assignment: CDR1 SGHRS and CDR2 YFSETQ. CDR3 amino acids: CASSPGGGAFSGGAFF. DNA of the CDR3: TGCGCCAGCAGCCCTGGAGGGGGCGCGTTCTCCGGTGGGGCTTTCTTT.

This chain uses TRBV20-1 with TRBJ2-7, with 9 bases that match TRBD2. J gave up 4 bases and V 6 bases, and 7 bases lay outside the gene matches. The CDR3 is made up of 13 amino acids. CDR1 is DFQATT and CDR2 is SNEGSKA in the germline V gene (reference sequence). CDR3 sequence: CSATLAGPYEQYF. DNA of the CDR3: TGCAGTGCAACCCTAGCGGGGCCTTACGAGCAGTACTTC.

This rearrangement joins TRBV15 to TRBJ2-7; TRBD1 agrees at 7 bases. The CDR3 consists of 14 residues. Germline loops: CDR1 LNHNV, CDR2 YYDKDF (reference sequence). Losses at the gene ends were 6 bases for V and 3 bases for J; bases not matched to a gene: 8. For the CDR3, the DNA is TGTGCCACCAGTTTTGACAGGGATTTCTACGAGCAGTACTTC. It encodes CATSFDRDFYEQYF.

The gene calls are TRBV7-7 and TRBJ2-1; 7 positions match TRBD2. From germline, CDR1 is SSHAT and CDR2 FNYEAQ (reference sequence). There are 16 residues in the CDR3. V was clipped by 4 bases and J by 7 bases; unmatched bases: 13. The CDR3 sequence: CASSSSLERGRNEQFF. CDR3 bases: TGTGCCAGCAGCTCATCGTTGGAGCGGGGAAGGAATGAGCAGTTCTTC. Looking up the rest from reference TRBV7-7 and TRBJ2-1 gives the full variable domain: GAGVSQSPRYKVTKRGQDVTLRCDPISSHATLYWYQQALGQGPEFLTYFNYEAQPDKSGLPSDRFSAERPEGSISTLTIQRTEQRDSAMYRCASSSSLERGRNEQFFGPGTRLTVL.

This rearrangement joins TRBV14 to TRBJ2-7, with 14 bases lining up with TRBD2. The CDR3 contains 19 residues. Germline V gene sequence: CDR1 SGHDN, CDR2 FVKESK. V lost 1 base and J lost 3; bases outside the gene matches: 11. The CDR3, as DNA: TGTGCCAGCAGCCAAGGTCTCACGGGACTAGCGGGAGTGGACTACGAGCAGTACTTC. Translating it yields CASSQGLTGLAGVDYEQYF.

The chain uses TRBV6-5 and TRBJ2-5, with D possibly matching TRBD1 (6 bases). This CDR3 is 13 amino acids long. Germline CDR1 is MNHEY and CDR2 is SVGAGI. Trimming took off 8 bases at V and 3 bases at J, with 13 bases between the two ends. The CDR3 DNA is TGTGCCAGCGGACAGTACTTAGAAGAGACCCAGTACTTC. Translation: CASGQYLEETQYF.

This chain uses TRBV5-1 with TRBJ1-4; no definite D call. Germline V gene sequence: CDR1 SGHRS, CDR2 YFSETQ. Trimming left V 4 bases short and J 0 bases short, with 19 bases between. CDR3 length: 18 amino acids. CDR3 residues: CASSLLPGDASTNEKLFF. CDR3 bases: TGCGCCAGCAGCCTCCTTCCGGGTGACGCCTCAACTAATGAAAAACTGTTTTTT.

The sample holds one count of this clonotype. CDR3 sequence (DNA): TGTGCCAGCAGCCAAGGGGCTTTGGGGGCAGATACGCAGTATTTT. Protein: CASSQGALGADTQYF. The genes are TRBV3-1 and TRBJ2-3, with D perhaps assigned TRBD1 or TRBD2 (5 bases each). The CDR3 runs 15 residues. CDR1 is LGHDT, CDR2 YNNKEL, per germline (reference sequence). The V end lost 1 base, the J end lost 4 bases, and 12 bases lay between the germline ends.

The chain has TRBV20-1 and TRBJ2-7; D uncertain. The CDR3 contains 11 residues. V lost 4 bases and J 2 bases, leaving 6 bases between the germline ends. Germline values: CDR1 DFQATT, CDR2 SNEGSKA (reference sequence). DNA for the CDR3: TGCAGTGCTACCGACACCTACGAGCAGTACTTC. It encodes CSATDTYEQYF.